This TCR beta chain was captured in a study of CD8+ T cells in alopecia areata. Study-wide background: Treated patients were scored for severity by percent of scalp affected. Study conclusions and caveats: Under tofacitinib, numerous expanded lesional clonotypes remained detectable in scalp and blood. Scalp clonality and expanded CD8+ clones among the top 100 fell significantly with tofacitinib. Lesional scalp exceeded normal scalp in clonality, especially in alopecia totalis/universalis.

Extracted RNA was reverse transcribed into cDNA, the sequencing template. Only in-frame clones appear in the TCRdb table, and some are missing; sequencing was by immunoSEQ multiplex PCR. The sample lists more than 150,000 clones; roughly 64% were seen once. Note on this clone: What it recognizes is unknown.

V lost 4 bases to trimming and J lost 5 bases; unmatched junction nucleotides: 10. The germline CDR1 and CDR2 sequences are SGDLS and YYNGEE. The length of the CDR3 is 16 residues. Sample treatment: oral pan-JAK inhibitor, 5-10 mg twice daily. The source of this sequence is a human donor with alopecia areata. Sequences were derived from CD8+ T cells sorted from blood, sampled at week 24, from a patient treated with tofacitinib. The chain is built from TRBV9 and TRBJ2-3, with TRBD1 matching over 10 bases. The CDR3 sequence: CASSHGGQGTIDTQYF. DNA for the CDR3: TGTGCCAGCAGCCACGGGGGACAGGGGACGATAGATACGCAGTATTTT.